This T cell receptor (beta chain) was sequenced during a study of blood T cell repertoires in COVID-19. Study background: Sources were T cells, B-cell-depleted T cells, or PBMCs; the material itself was cDNA or gDNA.

The germline V and J ends were trimmed by 3 bases and 0 bases, with 6 bases remaining between them. The length of the CDR3 is 14 residues. Germline CDR1 reads SGHRS; CDR2 reads YFSETQ. As processed by the authors: Amplification of reference gene primers provided the estimated nucleated cell counts. Here immunoSEQ multiplex PCR was the method, and the copy in TCRdb shows in-frame clones only, minus some. V and J calls and clone size follow that table, whereas D and trimming were derived from the DNA. Here the sample spans 56,000 or so clones, around 85% being singletons. V gene TRBV5-1 combines with J gene TRBJ1-4, with D possibly being TRBD1 (6 bases). This sequence was found in a woman aged 65 to 85 with acute or convalescent COVID-19. The sequenced sample consisted of peripheral blood. The CDR3 nucleotides are TGCGCCAGCAGCTCAGGGGCAACTAATGAAAAACTGTTTTTT. Residues: CASSSGATNEKLFF.